This is a list of T cell receptor beta chains from one sample in a study of early T cells in non-severe SARS-CoV-2 infection. TCRdb reanalysed the 5' RACE reads using MiXCR and keeps one entry per CDR3 protein. The table includes tens of thousands of distinct CDR3 sequences, roughly 13% detected once. Sequenced material: whole blood. The receptors come from an adult who was a healthcare worker with PCR-confirmed SARS-CoV-2 infection or an uninfected control (not recorded which). The CDR3 runs from the conserved cysteine through the conserved F or W. A D gene is named only where the DNA matches it firmly. Clone size appears in some rows only: once, few, many, or a class for an expanded clone.

D gene	V gene	clone size	J gene	CDR3 protein	CDR3 DNA
TRBD1	TRBV6-2/TRBV6-3	many	TRBJ2-1	CASSQQGVEDNEQFF	TGTGCCAGCAGTCAACAGGGGGTAGAAGACAATGAGCAGTTCTTC
TRBD1	TRBV4-2	few	TRBJ1-2	CASSYRTGEDGYTF	TGTGCCAGCAGCTACCGGACAGGGGAGGATGGCTACACCTTC
-	TRBV6-5	many	TRBJ1-2	CASSSRAPNYGYTF	TGTGCCAGCAGTAGTCGCGCCCCTAACTATGGCTACACCTTC
TRBD1	TRBV7-2	few	TRBJ1-2	CASSGQGANYGYTF	TGTGCCAGCAGCGGACAGGGGGCAAACTATGGCTACACCTTC
-	TRBV6-5	many	TRBJ1-2	CASSYAGTLNYGYTF	TGTGCCAGCAGTTATGCCGGGACACTGAACTATGGCTACACCTTC
TRBD2	TRBV11-2	-	TRBJ2-1	CASSLGLAGGTEQFF	TGTGCCAGCAGCTTAGGGCTAGCGGGAGGAACTGAGCAGTTCTTC
TRBD2	TRBV9	few	TRBJ2-1	CASSVGLARPEQFF	TGTGCCAGCAGCGTAGGACTAGCCAGGCCTGAGCAGTTCTTC
-	TRBV11-1	-	TRBJ2-1	CASTSTGTEQFF	TGTGCCAGCACCTCAACCGGGACAGAGCAGTTCTTC
-	TRBV18	few	TRBJ2-7	CASSPPAAYEQYF	TGTGCCAGCTCACCACCGGCAGCCTACGAGCAGTACTTC
TRBD1	TRBV20-1	-	TRBJ1-3	CSVSDRVSGNTIYF	TGCAGTGTCAGCGACAGGGTCTCTGGAAACACCATATATTTT